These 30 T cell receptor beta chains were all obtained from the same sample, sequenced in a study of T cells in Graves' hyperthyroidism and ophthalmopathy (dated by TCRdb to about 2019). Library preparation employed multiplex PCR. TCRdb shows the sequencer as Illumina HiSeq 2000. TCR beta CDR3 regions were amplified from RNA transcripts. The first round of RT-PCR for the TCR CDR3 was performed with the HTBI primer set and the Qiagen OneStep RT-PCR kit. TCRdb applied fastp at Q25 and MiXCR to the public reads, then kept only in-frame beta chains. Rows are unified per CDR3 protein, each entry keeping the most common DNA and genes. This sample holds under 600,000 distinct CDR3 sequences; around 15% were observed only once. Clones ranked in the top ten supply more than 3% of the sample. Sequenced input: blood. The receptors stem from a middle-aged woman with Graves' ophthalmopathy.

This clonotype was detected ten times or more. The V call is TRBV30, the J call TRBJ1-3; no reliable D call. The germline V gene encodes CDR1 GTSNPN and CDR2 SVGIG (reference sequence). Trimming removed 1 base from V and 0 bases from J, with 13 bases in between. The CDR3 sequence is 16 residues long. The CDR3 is CAWSDYKVSSGNTIYF. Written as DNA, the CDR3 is TGTGCCTGGAGTGACTATAAAGTGAGCTCTGGAAACACCATATATTTT.

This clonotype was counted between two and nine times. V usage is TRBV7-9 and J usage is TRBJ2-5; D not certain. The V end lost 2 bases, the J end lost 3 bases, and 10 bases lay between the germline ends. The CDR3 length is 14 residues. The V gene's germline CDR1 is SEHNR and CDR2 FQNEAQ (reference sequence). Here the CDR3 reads CASSLLTAEETQYF. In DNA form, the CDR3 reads TGTGCCAGCAGCTTATTGACTGCCGAAGAGACCCAGTACTTC.

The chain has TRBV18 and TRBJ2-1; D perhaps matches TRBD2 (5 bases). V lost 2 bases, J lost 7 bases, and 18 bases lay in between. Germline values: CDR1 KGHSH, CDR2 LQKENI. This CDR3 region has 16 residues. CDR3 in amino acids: CASSPVRLAVQNEQFF. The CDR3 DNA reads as TGTGCCAGCTCACCAGTCCGGCTAGCTGTTCAGAATGAGCAGTTCTTC. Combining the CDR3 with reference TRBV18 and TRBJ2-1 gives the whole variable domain NAGVMQNPRHLVRRRGQEARLRCSPMKGHSHVYWYRQLPEEGLKFMVYLQKENIIDESGMPKERFSAEFPKEGPSILRIQQVVRGDSAAYFCASSPVRLAVQNEQFFGPGTRLTVL.

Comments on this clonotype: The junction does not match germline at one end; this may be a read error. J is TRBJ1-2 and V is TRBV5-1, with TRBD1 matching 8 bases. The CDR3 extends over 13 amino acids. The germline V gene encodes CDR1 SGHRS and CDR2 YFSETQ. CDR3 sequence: CASSVGQGYGYTF. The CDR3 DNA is TGTGCCAGCAGTGTCGGACAGGGCTATGGCTACACCTTC.

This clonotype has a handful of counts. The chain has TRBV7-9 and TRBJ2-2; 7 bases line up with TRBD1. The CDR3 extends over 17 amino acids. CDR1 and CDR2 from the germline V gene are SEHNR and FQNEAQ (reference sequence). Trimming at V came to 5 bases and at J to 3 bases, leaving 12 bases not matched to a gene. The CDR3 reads CASSTSGGVDHTGELFF. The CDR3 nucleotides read TGTGCCAGCAGCACCTCAGGGGGTGTAGACCACACCGGGGAGCTGTTTTTT.

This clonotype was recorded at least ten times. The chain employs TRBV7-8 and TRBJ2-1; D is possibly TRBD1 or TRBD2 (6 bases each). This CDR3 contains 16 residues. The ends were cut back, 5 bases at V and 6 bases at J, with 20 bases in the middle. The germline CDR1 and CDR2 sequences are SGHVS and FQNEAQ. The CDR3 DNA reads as TGTGCCAGCAGCCAGACGGGGGCAGTATTTGTCAATGAGCAGTTCTTC. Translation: CASSQTGAVFVNEQFF.

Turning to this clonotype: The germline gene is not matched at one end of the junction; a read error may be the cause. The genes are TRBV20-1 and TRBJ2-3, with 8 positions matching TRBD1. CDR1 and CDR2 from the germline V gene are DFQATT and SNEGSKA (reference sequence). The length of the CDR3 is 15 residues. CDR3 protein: CSARDRGAFRDTQYF. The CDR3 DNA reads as TGCAGTGCAAGAGACAGGGGCGCCTTTAGGGATACGCAGTATTTT.

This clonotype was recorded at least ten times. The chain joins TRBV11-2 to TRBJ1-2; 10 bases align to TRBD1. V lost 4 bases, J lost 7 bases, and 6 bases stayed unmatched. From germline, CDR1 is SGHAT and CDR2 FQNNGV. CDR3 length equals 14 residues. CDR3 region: CASSWDRGDRGYTF. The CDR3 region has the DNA TGTGCCAGCAGCTGGGACAGGGGAGATCGTGGCTACACCTTC.

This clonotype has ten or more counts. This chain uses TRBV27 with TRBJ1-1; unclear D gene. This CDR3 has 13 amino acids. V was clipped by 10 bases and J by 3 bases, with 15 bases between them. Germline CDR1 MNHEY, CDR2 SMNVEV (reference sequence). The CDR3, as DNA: TGTGCCACCCGACGGGCACTCTACACTGAAGCTTTCTTT. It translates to CATRRALYTEAFF.

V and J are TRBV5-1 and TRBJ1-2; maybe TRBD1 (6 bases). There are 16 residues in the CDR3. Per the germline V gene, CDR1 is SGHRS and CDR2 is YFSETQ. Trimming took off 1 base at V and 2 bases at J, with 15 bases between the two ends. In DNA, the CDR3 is TGCGCCAGCAGCTTGTTATCCCGCAGGGGCAACTATGGCTACACCTTC. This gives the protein CASSLLSRRGNYGYTF.

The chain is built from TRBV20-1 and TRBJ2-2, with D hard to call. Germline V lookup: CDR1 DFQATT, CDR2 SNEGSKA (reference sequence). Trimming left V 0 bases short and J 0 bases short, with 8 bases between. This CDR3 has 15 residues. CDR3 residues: CSARESFANTGELFF. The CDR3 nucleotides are TGCAGTGCTAGAGAGAGCTTCGCGAACACCGGGGAGCTGTTTTTT.

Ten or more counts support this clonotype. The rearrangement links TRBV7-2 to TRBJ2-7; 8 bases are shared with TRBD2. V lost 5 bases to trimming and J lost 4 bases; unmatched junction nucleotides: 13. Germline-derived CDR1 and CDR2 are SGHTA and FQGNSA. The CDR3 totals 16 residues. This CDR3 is CASSLGGGGFGYEQYF. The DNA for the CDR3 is TGTGCCAGCAGCCTCGGGGGGGGGGGGTTTGGGTACGAGCAGTACTTC. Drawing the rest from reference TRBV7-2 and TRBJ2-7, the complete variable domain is GAGVSQSPSNKVTEKGKDVELRCDPISGHTALYWYRQSLGQGLEFLIYFQGNSAPDKSGLPSDRFSAERTGGSVSTLTIQRTQQEDSAVYLCASSLGGGGFGYEQYFGPGTRLTVT.

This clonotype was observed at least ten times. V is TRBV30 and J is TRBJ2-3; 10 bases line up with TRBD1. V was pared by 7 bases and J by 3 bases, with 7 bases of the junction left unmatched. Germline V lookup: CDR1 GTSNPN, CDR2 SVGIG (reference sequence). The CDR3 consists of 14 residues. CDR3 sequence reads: CAFDRGRGTDTQYF. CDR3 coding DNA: TGTGCCTTTGACAGGGGGCGAGGGACAGATACGCAGTATTTT.

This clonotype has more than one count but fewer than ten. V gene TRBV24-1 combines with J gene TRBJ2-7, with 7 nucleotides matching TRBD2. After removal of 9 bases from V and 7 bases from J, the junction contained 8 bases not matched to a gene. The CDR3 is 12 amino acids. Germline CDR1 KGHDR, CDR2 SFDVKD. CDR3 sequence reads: CATSQSGIEQYF. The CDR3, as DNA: TGTGCCACCTCACAAAGCGGGATTGAGCAGTACTTC.

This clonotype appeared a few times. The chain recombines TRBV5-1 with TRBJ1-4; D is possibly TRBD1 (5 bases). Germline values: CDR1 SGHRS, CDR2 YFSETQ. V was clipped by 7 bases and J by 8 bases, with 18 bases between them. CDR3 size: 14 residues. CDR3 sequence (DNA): TGCGCCAGCGGCGTAGGGGCCGTCGGAGAAAAACTGTTTTTT. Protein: CASGVGAVGEKLFF.

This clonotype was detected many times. CDR3 region: CASSLQGREVNEQFF. CDR3 bases: TGCGCCAGCAGCTTGCAGGGGCGGGAGGTCAATGAGCAGTTCTTC. The chain joins TRBV5-1 to TRBJ2-1, with TRBD2 identical over 8 bases. V lost 1 base, J lost 6 bases, and 6 bases stayed unmatched. CDR1 and CDR2 from the germline V gene are SGHRS and YFSETQ. The length of the CDR3 is 15 residues.

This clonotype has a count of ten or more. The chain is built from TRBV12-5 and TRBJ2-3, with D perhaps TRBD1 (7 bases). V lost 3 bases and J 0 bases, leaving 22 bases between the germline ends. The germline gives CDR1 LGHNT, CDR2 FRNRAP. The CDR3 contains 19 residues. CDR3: CASGFYDILTGTSTDTQYF. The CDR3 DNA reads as TGTGCTAGTGGTTTCTACGATATACTGACAGGGACTAGCACAGATACGCAGTATTTT.

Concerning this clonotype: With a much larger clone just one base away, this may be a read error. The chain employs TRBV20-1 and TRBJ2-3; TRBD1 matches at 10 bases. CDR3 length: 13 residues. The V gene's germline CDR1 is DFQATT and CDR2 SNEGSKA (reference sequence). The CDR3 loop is CSAWTGGTDAQYF. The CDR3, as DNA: TGCAGTGCCTGGACAGGGGGTACAGATGCGCAGTATTTT.

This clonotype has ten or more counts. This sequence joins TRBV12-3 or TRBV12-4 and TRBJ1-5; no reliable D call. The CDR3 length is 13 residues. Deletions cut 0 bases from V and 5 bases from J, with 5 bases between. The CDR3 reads CASSLAQYQPQHF. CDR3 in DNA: TGTGCCAGCAGTTTAGCGCAATATCAGCCCCAGCATTTT.

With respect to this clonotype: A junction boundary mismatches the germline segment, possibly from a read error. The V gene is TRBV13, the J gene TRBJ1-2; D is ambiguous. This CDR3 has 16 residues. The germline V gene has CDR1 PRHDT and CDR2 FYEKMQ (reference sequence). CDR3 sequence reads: CASSLKTALLNCGYTF. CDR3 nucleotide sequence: TGTGCCAGCAGCTTAAAGACGGCTCTCCTAAACTGTGGCTACACCTTC. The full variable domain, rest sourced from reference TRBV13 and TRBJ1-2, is AAGVIQSPRHLIKEKRETATLKCYPIPRHDTVYWYQQGPGQDPQFLISFYEKMQSDKGSIPDRFSAQQFSDYHSELNMSSLELGDSALYFCASSLKTALLNCGYTFGSGTRLTVV.

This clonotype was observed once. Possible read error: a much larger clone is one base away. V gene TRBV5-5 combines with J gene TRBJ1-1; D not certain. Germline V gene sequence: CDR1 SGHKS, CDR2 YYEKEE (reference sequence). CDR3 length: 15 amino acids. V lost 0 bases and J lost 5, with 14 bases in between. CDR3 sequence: CASSLVVHVGTEAFF. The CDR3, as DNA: TGTGCCAGCAGCTTGGTGGTTCATGTGGGGACTGAAGCTTTCTTT.

DNA of the CDR3: TGTGCCAGCAGCCCGAGCCGGGACAGGCCCGCCTACAATGAGCAGTTCTTC. Protein product: CASSPSRDRPAYNEQFF. This rearrangement joins TRBV7-9 to TRBJ2-1, with 8 nucleotides matching TRBD1. The ends lost 5 bases at V and 2 bases at J; junction bases unmatched: 11. Germline V gene data show CDR1 as SEHNR and CDR2 as FQNEAQ (reference sequence). The length of the CDR3 is 17 residues.

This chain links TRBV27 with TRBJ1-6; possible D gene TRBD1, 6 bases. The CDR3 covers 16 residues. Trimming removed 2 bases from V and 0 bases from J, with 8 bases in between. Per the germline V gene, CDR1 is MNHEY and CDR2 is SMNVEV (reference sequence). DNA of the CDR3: TGTGCCAGCAGTTTACGACAGGACTCCTATAATTCACCCCTCCACTTT. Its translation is CASSLRQDSYNSPLHF.

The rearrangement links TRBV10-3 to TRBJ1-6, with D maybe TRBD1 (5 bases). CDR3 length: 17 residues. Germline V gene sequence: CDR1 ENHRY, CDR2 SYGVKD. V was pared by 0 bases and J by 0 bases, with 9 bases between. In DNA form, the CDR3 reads TGTGCCATCAGTGAGTCGTGGGGGAGCTCCTATAATTCACCCCTCCACTTT. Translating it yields CAISESWGSSYNSPLHF.

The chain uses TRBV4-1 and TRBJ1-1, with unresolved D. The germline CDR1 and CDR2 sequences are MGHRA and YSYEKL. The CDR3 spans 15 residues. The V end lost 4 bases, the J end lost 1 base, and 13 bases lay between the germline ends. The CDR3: CASSRTYAENTEAFF. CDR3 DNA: TGCGCCAGCAGCCGAACTTACGCGGAGAACACTGAAGCTTTCTTT.

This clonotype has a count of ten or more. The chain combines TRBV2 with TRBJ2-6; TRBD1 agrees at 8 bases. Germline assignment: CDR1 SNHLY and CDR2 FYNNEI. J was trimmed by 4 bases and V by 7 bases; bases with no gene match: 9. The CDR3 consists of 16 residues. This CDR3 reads CASKVQGASGANVLTF. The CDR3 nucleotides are TGTGCCAGCAAGGTGCAGGGGGCTTCGGGGGCCAACGTCCTGACTTTC.

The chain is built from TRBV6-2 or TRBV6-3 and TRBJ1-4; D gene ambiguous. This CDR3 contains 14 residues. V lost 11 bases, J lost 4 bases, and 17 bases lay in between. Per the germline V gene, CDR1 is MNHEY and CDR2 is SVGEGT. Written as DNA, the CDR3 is TGTGCCGCGACACCCGGGAGCTTTAATGAAAAACTGTTTTTT. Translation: CAATPGSFNEKLFF.

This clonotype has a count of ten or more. The CDR3 protein is CASSPGGPNEQFF. CDR3 DNA sequence: TGCGCCAGCAGCCCGGGGGGGCCCAATGAGCAGTTCTTC. This sequence joins TRBV5-1 and TRBJ2-1; TRBD2 aligns across 8 bases. The CDR3 is 13 amino acids. V shed 4 bases and J 6 bases; nucleotides not matched to a gene: 3. Germline V gene data show CDR1 as SGHRS and CDR2 as YFSETQ.

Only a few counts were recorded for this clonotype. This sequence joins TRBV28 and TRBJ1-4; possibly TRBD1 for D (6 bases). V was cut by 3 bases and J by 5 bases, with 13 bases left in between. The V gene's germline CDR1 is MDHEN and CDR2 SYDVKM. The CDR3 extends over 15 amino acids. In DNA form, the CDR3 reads TGTGCCAGCAGTTTCTCAGGGGAACAGAATGAAAAACTGTTTTTT. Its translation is CASSFSGEQNEKLFF.

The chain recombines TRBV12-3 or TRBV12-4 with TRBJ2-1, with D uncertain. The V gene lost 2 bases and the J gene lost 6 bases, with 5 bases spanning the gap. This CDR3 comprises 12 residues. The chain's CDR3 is CASSLFGNEQFF. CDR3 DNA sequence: TGTGCCAGCAGTTTATTCGGCAATGAGCAGTTCTTC.